This T cell receptor (beta chain) was sequenced in a study of T cell responses to AZD1222 COVID-19 vaccine. With regard to this clone: Its target is unknown.

Method: immunoSEQ multiplex PCR; TCRdb's copy keeps in-frame clones and lacks some. The repertoire holds around 130,000 clones, with about 86% as singletons. Whole-study results and caveats: Spike-specific TCR breadth and depth both grew after two AZD1222 doses. Across the whole spike, CD4 TCRs peaked at regions 160-218 and 743-854. Donor demographics were predominantly white British with a female majority; clonal diversity may be underestimated.

The V and J ends lost 0 bases and 3 bases respectively, with 9 bases between them. This CDR3 contains 14 residues. Germline CDR1 LGHNA, CDR2 YSLEER. The source material was peripheral blood, sampled on day 0 of AZD1222 vaccination. This chain uses TRBV4-3 with TRBJ2-7; unclear D gene. The receptor comes from an adult in good health. The CDR3 bases are TGCGCCAGCAGCCAAGATCCTTGGGGCTACGAGCAGTACTTC. It codes for CASSQDPWGYEQYF.